One T cell receptor (beta chain) is described in this entry. The antigen remains unidentified. It was RNA transcripts that yielded the amplified TCR beta CDR3 regions. HTBI primers were the set used in a first-round RT-PCR of the TCR CDR3. TCRdb recomputed calls from the multiplex PCR reads with MiXCR, one row per CDR3 protein. The profile covers 600,000 to 900,000 distinct CDR3 sequences, with over 15% appearing a single time and roughly 8% taken by the ten largest. Across 18 months, stable Graves' hyperthyroidism was marked by no progression to ophthalmopathy. Hyperthyroidism in the patients, aged 18 to 65, was newly diagnosed and under 2 months in duration. Clinical symptoms, serum thyroxine and TRAb, thyroid ultrasound and orbital computed tomography were used for the diagnoses. The CDR3 consists of 15 residues. Trimming cost V 3 bases and J 7 bases, with 15 bases left between them. These data belong to a study of T cells in Graves' hyperthyroidism and ophthalmopathy.

Study findings and constraints: Blood also carried most thyroid clonotypes expanded above 0.001.

This TCR was sampled from a man aged 18 to 29 with Graves' hyperthyroidism. This chain joins TRBV12-3 or TRBV12-4 and TRBJ2-2; possibly TRBD1 for D (5 bases). The material sequenced was blood. CDR3 amino acids: CASSFRAGEGGELFF. The CDR3 nucleotides read TGTGCCAGCAGTTTCAGGGCAGGCGAAGGCGGGGAGCTGTTTTTT.